Listed below are T cell receptor beta chains from one sample, sequenced in a study of CD8+ T cells in alopecia areata. The assay was immunoSEQ multiplex PCR, and TCRdb's table has in-frame clones only and misses some. The sample carries about 140,000 clones, approximately 51% recorded once. The specimen was CD4+ T cells sorted from blood, collected at week 0. The source of these receptors is a human donor with alopecia areata. CDR3s include the opening cysteine and the closing phenylalanine or tryptophan. A D gene is named only where the DNA matches it firmly. Clone size is not always given. Where it is, it says once, few, many or a class for expanded clones.

d_call,j_call,cdr3_length,v_call,clone_size,cdr3_aa,cdr3_nt
NA,TRBJ2-7,16,TRBV7-8,NA,CASSPARGGSSYEQYF,TGTGCCAGCAGCCCTGCGAGGGGGGGGAGCTCCTACGAGCAGTACTTC
NA,TRBJ2-7,16,TRBV2,few,CASSADIVPLQGEQYF,TGTGCCAGCAGTGCAGACATTGTCCCATTGCAGGGAGAGCAGTACTTC
TRBD1,TRBJ2-1,13,TRBV7-7,NA,CASSFTGDGEQFF,TGTGCTAGCAGCTTCACAGGGGATGGCGAGCAGTTCTTC
TRBD2,TRBJ2-3,15,TRBV29-1,NA,CSVGASSGREDTQYF,TGCAGCGTTGGAGCCTCTAGCGGGAGGGAAGATACGCAGTATTTT
NA,TRBJ2-1,14,TRBV30,NA,CACRPARTLNEQFF,TGTGCCTGTAGACCGGCTAGGACGCTCAATGAGCAGTTCTTC
NA,TRBJ1-3,13,TRBV4-3,NA,CASSQSSGNTIYF,TGCGCCAGCAGCCAAAGCTCTGGAAACACCATATATTTT
NA,TRBJ2-2,15,TRBV5-1,few,CASSSEGRNTGELFF,TGCGCCAGCAGCTCTGAGGGCAGGAACACCGGGGAGCTGTTTTTT
TRBD2,TRBJ2-3,16,TRBV7-7,NA,CASSLRSSGSADTQYF,TGTGCTAGCAGCTTAAGGTCTAGCGGGAGTGCAGATACGCAGTATTTT
TRBD1,TRBJ2-7,15,TRBV29-1,few,CSVEDQNRGIYEQYF,TGCAGCGTTGAGGATCAAAACAGGGGAATCTACGAGCAGTACTTC
NA,TRBJ2-1,15,TRBV9,NA,CASSVEAGTANEQFF,TGTGCCAGCAGCGTAGAGGCAGGGACTGCGAATGAGCAGTTCTTC
TRBD1,TRBJ2-7,14,TRBV2,NA,CASNTGTGRAEQYF,TGTGCCAGCAATACCGGGACAGGGAGGGCCGAGCAGTACTTC
TRBD2,TRBJ2-7,14,TRBV29-1,NA,CSVSTSGSSYEQYF,TGCAGCGTTTCGACTAGCGGGAGCTCCTACGAGCAGTACTTC
TRBD2,TRBJ2-5,14,TRBV29-1,NA,CSARGREIRETQYF,TGCAGCGCCAGAGGGAGGGAGATCAGAGAGACCCAGTACTTC
NA,TRBJ2-2,15,TRBV5-1,NA,CASSLGQLNTGELFF,TGCGCCAGCAGCTTGGGGCAGCTCAACACCGGGGAGCTGTTTTTT
NA,TRBJ2-7,14,TRBV6-1,few,CASSSITVVGEQYF,TGTGCCAGCAGCTCGATCACAGTGGTCGGCGAGCAGTACTTC
TRBD1,TRBJ1-2,14,TRBV6-6,NA,CASILQGAAYGYTF,TGTGCCAGCATTTTACAGGGGGCCGCCTATGGCTACACCTTC
NA,TRBJ2-1,15,TRBV5-1,NA,CASSLEGTNYNEQFF,TGCGCCAGCAGCTTGGAGGGGACCAACTACAATGAGCAGTTCTTC